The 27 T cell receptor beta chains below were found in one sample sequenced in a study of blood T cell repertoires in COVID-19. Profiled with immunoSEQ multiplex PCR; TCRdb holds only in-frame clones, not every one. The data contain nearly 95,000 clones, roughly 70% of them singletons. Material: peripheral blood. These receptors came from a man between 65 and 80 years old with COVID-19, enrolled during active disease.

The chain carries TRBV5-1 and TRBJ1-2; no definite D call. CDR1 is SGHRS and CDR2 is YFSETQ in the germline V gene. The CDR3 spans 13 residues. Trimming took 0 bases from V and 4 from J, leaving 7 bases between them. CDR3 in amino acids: CASSLGSGYGYTF. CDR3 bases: TGCGCCAGCAGCTTGGGCTCAGGCTATGGCTACACCTTC.

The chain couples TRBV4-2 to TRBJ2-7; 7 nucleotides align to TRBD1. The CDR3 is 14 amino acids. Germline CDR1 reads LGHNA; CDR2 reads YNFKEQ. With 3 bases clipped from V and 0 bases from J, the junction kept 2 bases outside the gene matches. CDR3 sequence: CASSQRTGSYEQYF. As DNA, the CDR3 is TGTGCCAGCAGCCAGAGGACAGGCTCCTACGAGCAGTACTTC.

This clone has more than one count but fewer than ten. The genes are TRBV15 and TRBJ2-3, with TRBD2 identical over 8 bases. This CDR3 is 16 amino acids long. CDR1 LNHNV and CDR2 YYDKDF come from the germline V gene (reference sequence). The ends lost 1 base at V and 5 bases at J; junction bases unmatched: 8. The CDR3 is CATSRGGTRGKDTQYF. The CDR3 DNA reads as TGTGCCACCAGCAGAGGGGGGACTAGGGGGAAAGATACGCAGTATTTT.

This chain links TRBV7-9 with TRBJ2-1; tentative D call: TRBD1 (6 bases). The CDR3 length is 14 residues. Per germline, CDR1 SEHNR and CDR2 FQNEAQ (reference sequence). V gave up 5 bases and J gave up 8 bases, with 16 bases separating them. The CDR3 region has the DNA TGTGCCAGCAGCCCTAGCAGGGGTTTGGATGAGCAGTTCTTC. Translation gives CASSPSRGLDEQFF.

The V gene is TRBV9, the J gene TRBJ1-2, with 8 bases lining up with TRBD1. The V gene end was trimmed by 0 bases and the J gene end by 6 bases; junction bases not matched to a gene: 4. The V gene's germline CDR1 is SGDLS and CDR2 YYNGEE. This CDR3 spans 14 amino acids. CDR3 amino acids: CASSVARGQDGYTF. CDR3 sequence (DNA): TGTGCCAGCAGCGTAGCCAGGGGGCAAGATGGCTACACCTTC.

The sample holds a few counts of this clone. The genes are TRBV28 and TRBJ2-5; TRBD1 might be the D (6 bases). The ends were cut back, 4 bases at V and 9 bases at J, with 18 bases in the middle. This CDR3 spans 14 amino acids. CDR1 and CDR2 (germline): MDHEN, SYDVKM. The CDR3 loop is CASSSDRPPSAQYF. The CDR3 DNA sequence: TGTGCCAGCAGTTCCGACAGGCCGCCATCGGCCCAGTACTTC.

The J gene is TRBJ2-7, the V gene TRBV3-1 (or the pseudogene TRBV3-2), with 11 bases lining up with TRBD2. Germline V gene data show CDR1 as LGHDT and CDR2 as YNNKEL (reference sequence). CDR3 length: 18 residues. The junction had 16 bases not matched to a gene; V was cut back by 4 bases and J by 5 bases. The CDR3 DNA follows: TGTGCCAGCAGCCCCCGCCGATTAGCGGGAGGGCCCGCCGACGAGCAGTACTTC. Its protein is CASSPRRLAGGPADEQYF.

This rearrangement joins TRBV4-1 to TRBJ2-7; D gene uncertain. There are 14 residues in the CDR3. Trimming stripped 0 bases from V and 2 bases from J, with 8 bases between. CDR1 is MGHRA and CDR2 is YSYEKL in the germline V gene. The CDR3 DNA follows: TGCGCCAGCAGCCAAGATACTACCGCCTACGAGCAGTACTTC. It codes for CASSQDTTAYEQYF.

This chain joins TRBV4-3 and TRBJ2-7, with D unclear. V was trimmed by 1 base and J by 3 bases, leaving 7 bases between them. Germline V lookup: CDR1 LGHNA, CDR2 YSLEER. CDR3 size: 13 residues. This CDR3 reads CASSQGFSYEQYF. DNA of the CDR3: TGCGCCAGCAGCCAAGGGTTCAGCTACGAGCAGTACTTC.

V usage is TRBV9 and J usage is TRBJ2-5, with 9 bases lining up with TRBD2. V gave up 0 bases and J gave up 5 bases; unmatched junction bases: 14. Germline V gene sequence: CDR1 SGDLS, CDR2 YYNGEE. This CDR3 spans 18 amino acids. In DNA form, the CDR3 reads TGTGCCAGCAGCGTAGAAGCGGGGGGCGGGGCATGGGTGGAGACCCAGTACTTC. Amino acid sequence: CASSVEAGGGAWVETQYF.

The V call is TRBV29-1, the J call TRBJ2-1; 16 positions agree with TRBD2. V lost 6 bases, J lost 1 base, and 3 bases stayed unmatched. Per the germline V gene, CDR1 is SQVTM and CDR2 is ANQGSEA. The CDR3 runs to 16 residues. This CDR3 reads CSVPGLAGGSYNEQFF. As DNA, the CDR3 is TGCAGCGTACCGGGACTAGCGGGAGGGTCCTACAATGAGCAGTTCTTC.

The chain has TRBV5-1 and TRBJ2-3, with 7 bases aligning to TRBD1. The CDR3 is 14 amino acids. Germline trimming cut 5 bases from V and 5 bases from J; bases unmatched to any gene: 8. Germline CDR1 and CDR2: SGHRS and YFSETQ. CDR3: CASRNGQEIDTQYF. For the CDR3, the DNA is TGCGCCAGCAGAAATGGACAGGAAATAGATACGCAGTATTTT.

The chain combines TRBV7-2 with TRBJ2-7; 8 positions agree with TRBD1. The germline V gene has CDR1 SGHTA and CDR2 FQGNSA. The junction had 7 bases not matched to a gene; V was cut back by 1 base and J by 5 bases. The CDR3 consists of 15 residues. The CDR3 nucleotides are TGTGCCAGCAGCTTAGTCGCAGGGGGCAGCGACGAGCAGTACTTC. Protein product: CASSLVAGGSDEQYF.

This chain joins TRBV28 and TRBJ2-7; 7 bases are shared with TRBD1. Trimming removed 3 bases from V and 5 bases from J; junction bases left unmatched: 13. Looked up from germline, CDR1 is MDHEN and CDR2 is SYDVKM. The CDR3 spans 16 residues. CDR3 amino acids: CASSFPRGTVRDEQYF. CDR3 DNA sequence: TGTGCCAGCAGTTTTCCGAGAGGGACAGTGAGGGACGAGCAGTACTTC.

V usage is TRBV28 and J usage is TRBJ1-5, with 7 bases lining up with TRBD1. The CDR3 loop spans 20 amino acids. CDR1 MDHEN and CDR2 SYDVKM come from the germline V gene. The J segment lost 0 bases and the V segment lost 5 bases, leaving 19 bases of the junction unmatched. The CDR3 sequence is CASSVPKDRFARGSNQPQHF. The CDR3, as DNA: TGTGCCAGCAGTGTCCCCAAGGACAGGTTCGCGCGGGGTAGCAATCAGCCCCAGCATTTT.

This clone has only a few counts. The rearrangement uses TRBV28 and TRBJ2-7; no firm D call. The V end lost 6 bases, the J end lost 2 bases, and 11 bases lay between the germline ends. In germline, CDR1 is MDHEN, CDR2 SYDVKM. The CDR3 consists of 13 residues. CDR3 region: CASREKNAYEQYF. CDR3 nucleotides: TGTGCCAGCAGGGAGAAAAATGCCTACGAGCAGTACTTC.

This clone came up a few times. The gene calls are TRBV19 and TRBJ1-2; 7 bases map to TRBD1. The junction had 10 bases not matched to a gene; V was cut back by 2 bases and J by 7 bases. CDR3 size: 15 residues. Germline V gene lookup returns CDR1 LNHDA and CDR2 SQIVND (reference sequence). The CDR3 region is CASSIRQGTVGGYTF. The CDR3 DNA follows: TGTGCCAGTAGTATACGACAGGGAACAGTTGGTGGCTACACCTTC.

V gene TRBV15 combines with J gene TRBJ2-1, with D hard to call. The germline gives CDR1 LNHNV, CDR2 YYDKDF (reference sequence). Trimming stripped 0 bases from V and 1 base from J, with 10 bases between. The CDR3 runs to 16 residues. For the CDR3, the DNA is TGTGCCACCAGCAGAGAGGCGGCCAGATCCTACAATGAGCAGTTCTTC. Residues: CATSREAARSYNEQFF.

This chain's CDR3 is CASNDRVASGRTEQYF. Here the CDR3 DNA reads TGTGCCAGCAACGATCGCGTAGCTAGCGGGAGAACCGAGCAGTACTTC. The chain uses TRBV5-4 and TRBJ2-7, with 10 bases fitting TRBD2. The CDR3 totals 16 residues. Germline CDR1 is SGHNT and CDR2 is YYREEE (reference sequence). V trimming: 6 bases; J trimming: 6 bases; junction bases outside the gene matches: 15.

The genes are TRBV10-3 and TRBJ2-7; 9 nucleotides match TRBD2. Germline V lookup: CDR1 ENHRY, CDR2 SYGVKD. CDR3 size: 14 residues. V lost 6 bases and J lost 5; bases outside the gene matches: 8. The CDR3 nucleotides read TGTGCCATCAGGGTAGCGGGAGCGTCCCACGAGCAGTACTTC. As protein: CAIRVAGASHEQYF.

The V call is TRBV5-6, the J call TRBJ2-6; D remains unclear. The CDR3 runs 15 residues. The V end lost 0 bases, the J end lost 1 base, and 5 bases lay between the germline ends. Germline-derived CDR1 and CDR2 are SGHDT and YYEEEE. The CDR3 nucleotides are TGTGCCAGCAGCTTGGATTATTCTGGGGCCAACGTCCTGACTTTC. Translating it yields CASSLDYSGANVLTF.

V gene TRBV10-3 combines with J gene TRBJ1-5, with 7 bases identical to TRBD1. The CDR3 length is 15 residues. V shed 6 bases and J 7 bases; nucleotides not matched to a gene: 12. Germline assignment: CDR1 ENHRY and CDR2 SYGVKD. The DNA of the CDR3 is TGTGCCATCAGAGGAGAGGAGGGGGCATGGCAGCCCCAGCATTTT. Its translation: CAIRGEEGAWQPQHF.

The CDR3 loop reads CVPSGRTGELFF. In nucleotides, the CDR3 is TGTGTCCCAAGCGGCAGGACCGGGGAGCTGTTTTTT. This sequence joins TRBV7-5 and TRBJ2-2; the D call of TRBD2 is as the table states it, not checked on the DNA. TRBV7-5 corresponds to a pseudogene. This CDR3 is 12 amino acids long.

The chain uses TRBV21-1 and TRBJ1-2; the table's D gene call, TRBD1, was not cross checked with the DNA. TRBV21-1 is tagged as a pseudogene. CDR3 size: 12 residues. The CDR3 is CATSDNLCGYTF. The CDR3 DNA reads TGTGCCACGTCGGACAATCTATGTGGCTACACCTTC.

The CDR3 is CASSRISGSGADTQYF. CDR3 coding DNA: TGCGCCAGCAGCCGCATTAGCGGGAGTGGGGCAGATACGCAGTATTTT. The chain combines TRBV4-3 with TRBJ2-3, with 9 bases that match TRBD2. J was trimmed by 4 bases and V by 4 bases; bases with no gene match: 9. This CDR3 has 16 amino acids. CDR1 and CDR2 (germline): LGHNA, YSLEER.

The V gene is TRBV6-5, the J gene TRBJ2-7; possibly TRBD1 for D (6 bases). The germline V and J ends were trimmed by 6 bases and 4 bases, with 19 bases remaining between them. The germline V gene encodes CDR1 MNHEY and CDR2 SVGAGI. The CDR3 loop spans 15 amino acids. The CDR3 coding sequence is TGTGCCAGCAGCACGCCACAGGGCGTCGGGTACGAGCAGTACTTC. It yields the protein CASSTPQGVGYEQYF.

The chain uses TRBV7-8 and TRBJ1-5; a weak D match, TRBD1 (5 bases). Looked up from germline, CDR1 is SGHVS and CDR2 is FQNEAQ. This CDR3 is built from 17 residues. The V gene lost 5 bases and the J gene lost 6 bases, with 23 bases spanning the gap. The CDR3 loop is CASSPYNTGVSLQPQHF. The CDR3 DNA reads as TGTGCCAGCAGCCCCTACAATACAGGAGTTTCGCTTCAGCCCCAGCATTTT. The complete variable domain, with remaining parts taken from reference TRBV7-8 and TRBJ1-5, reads GAGVSQSPRYKVAKRGQDVALRCDPISGHVSLFWYQQALGQGPEFLTYFQNEAQLDKSGLPSDRFFAERPEGSVSTLKIQRTQQEDSAVYLCASSPYNTGVSLQPQHFGDGTRLSIL.